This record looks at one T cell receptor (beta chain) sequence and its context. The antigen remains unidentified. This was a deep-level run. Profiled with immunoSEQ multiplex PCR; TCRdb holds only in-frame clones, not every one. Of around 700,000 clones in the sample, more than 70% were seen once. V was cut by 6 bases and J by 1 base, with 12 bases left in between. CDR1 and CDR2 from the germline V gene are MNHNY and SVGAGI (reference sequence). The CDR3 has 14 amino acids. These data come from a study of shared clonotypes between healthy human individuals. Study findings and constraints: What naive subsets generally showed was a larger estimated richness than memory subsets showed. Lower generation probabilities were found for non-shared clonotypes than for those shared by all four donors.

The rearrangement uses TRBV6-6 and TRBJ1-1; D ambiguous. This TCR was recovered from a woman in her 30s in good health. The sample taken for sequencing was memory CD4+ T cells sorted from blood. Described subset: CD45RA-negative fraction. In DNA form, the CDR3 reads TGTGCCAGCAGGGGTAGGAGCAAGAACACTGAAGCTTTCTTT. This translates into CASRGRSKNTEAFF.